The source of this T cell receptor (beta chain) is a study of cytomegalovirus exposure and HLA in healthy donors. Regarding this clone: Its specificity is unknown.

The PCR used 60 Vbeta and 13 Jbeta primers. Clones were sequenced by immunoSEQ multiplex PCR, and TCRdb holds only the in-frame ones, with some missing. The table lists some 74,000 clones, around 82% of them singletons. Whole-study findings and limits: According to an earlier analysis, most TCR beta V segments yielded productive rearrangements about 87% or about 30% of the time. Presence/absence analysis assumed near-uniform sequencing depth across donors. Cytomegalovirus association was listed for 150 or so TCR beta chains.

The germline gives CDR1 SGHRS, CDR2 YFSETQ. CDR3 length equals 14 residues. V shed 4 bases, J shed 5 bases, and the junction held 8 bases outside the gene matches. Input material: PBMCs. This receptor was identified in a male donor in good health and CMV-seronegative. The chain combines TRBV5-1 with TRBJ2-7; TRBD1 matches at 8 bases. The DNA of the CDR3 is TGCGCCAGCAGCCCCAGACAGGGGTCGAACGAGCAGTACTTC. Its protein product is CASSPRQGSNEQYF.